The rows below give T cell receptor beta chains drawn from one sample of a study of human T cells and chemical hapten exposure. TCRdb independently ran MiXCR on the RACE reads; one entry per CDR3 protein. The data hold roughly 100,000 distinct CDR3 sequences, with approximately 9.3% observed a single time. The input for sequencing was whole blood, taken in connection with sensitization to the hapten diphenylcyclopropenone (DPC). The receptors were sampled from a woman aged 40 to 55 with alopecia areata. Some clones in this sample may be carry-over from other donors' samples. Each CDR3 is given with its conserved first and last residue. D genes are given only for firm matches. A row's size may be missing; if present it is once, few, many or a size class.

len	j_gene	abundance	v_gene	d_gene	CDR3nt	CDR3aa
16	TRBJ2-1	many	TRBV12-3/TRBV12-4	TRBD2	TGTGCCAGCAGTTACTCCGGGACTAGCGAAATCAATGAGCAGTTCTTC	CASSYSGTSEINEQFF
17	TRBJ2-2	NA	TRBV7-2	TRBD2	TGTGCCAGCAGCTCCGGGACTATCCGTCAGTCCACCGGGGAGCTGTTTTTT	CASSSGTIRQSTGELFF
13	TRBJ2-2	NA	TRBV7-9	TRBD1	TGTGTCAGCAGGGGACAGGGTCCCGGGGAGCTGTTTTTT	CVSRGQGPGELFF
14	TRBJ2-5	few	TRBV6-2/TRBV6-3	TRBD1	TGTGCCAGCATCCTGGCAGGGGGACGGGAGACCCAGTACTTC	CASILAGGRETQYF
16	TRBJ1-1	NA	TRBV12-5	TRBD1	TGTGCTAGTGGTTTGGGACAGGGGGCTATGAACACTGAAGCTTTCTTT	CASGLGQGAMNTEAFF
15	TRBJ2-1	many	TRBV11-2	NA	TGTGCCAGCAGCTTTAGCACCCTCCTGGGGAATGAGCAGTTCTTC	CASSFSTLLGNEQFF
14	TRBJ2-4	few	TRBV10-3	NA	TGTGCCATCAGCGAGACAGTAGCCAAAAACATTCAGTACTTC	CAISETVAKNIQYF
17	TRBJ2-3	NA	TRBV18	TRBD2	TGTGCCAGCTCACCTGGGACTAGCGGGAGTGGTACAGATACGCAGTATTTT	CASSPGTSGSGTDTQYF
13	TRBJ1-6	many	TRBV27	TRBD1	TGTGCCAGCAGTTGGACAGGGAGTTCACCCCTCCACTTT	CASSWTGSSPLHF
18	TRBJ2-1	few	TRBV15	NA	TGTGCCACCAGCATAGAACCTCAGGGTTTCGTCCCCTACAATGAGCAGTTCTTC	CATSIEPQGFVPYNEQFF
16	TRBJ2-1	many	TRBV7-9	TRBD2	TGTGCCAGCAGCCGCCCCCCCCCAGCGGGAGGCAATGAGCAGTTCTTC	CASSRPPPAGGNEQFF
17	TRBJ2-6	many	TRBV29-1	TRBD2	TGCAGCGTTGCGGAATTAGCGGGAGGGCCTGGGGCCAACGTCCTGACTTTC	CSVAELAGGPGANVLTF
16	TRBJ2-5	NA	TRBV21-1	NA	TGTGCCAGCAGCAATCGCCCCCAGGGGACACAAGAGACCCAGTACTTC	CASSNRPQGTQETQYF
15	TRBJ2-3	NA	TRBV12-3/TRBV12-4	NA	TGTGCCAGCAGCCCCGACTCGATTAGCACAGATACGCAGTATTTT	CASSPDSISTDTQYF
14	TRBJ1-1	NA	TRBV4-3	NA	TGCGCCAGCAGCCACCCGAGCGATAGAGGGGGAGCTTTCTTT	CASSHPSDRGGAFF
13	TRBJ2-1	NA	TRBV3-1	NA	TGTGCCAGCAGCCAGGTCGGGGCGGGTGAGCAGTTCTTC	CASSQVGAGEQFF
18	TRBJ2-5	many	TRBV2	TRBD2	TGTGCCAGCAGTAGAGGACTAGCGGGAGGAATTCCCCAAGAGACCCAGTACTTC	CASSRGLAGGIPQETQYF